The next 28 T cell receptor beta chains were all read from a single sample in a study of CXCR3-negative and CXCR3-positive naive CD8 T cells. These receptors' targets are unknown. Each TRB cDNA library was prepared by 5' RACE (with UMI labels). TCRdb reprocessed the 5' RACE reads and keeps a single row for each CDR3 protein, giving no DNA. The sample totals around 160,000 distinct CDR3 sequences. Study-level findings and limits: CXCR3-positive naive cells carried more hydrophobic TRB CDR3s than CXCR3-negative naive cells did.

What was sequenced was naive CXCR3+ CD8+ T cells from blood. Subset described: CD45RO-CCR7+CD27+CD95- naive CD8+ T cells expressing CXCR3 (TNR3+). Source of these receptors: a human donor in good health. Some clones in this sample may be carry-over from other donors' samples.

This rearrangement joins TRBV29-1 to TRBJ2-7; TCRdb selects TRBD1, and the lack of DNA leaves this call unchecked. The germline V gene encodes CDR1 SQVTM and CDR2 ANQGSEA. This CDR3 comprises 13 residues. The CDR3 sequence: CSVGYRGPYEQYF.

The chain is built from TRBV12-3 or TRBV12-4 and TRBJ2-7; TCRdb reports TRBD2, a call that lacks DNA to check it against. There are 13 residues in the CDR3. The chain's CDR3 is CASSRNLAGRQYF.

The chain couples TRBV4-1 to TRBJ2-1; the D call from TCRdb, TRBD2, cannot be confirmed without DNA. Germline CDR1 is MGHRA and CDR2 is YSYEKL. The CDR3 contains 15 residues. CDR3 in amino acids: CASRFFASGYNEQFF.

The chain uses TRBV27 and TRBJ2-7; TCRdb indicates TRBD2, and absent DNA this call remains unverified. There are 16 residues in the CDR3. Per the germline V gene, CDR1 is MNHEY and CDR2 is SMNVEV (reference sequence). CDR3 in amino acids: CASSLLAGRSSYEQYF.

CDR3 sequence reads: CSVGRQGATEAFF. The chain combines TRBV29-1 with TRBJ1-1; TCRdb outputs TRBD1, but without DNA this stays unchecked. The CDR3 runs to 13 residues. CDR1 and CDR2 (germline): SQVTM, ANQGSEA.

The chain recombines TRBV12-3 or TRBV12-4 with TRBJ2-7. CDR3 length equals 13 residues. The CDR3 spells CASCTSGTYEQYF.

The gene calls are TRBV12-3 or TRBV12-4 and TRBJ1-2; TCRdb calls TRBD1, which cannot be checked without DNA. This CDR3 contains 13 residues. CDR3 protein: CASSPDRDNGYTF.

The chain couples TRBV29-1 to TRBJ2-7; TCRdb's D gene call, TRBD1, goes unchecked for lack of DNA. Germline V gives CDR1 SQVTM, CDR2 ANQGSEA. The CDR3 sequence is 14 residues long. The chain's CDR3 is CSAAGGDSSYEQYF.

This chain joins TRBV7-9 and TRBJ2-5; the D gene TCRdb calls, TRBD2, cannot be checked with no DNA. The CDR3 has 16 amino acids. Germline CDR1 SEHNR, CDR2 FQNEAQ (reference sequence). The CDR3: CASSLDAVQGGETQYF.

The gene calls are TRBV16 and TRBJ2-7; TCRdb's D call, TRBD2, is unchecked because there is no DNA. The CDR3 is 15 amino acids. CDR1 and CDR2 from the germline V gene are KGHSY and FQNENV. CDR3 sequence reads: CASSQRYEGSYEQYF.

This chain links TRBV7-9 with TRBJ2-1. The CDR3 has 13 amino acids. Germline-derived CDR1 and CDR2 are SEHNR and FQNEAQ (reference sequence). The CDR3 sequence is CASSLALYNEQFF.

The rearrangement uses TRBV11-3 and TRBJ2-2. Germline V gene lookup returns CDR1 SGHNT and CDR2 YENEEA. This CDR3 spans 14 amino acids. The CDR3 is CASSSRIRAGELFF.

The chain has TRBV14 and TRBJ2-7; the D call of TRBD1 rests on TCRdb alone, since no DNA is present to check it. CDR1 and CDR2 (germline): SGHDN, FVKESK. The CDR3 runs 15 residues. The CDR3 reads CASSPLGGRGYEQYF.

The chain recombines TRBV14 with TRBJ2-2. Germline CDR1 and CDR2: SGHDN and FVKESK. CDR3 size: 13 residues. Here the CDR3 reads CASSQDGSGELFF.

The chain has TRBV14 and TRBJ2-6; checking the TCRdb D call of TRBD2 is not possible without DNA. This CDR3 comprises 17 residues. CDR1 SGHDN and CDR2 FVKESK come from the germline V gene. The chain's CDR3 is CASSQDTLGSGANVLTF.

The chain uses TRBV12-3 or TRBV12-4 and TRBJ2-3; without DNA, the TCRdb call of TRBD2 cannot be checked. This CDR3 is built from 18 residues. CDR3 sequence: CASSGLAGGRHSTDTQYF.

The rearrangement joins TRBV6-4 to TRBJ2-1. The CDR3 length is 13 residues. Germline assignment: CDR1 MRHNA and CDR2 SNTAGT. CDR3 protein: CASSVVFGVEQFF.

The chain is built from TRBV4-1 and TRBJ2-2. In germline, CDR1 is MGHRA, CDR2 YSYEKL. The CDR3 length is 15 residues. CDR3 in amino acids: CASSQAISNTGELFF.

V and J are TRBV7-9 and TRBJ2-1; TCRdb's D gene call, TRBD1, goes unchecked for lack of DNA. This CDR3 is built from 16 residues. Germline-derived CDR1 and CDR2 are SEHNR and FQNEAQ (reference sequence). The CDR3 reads CASSPSARRGDNEQFF.

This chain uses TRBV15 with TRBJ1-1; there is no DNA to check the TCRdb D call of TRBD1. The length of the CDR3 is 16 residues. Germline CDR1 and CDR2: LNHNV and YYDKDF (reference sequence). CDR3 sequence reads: CATSRGDRGSNTEAFF.

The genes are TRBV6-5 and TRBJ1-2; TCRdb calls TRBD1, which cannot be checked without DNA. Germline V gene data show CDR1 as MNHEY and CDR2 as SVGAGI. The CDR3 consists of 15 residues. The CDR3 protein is CASSYSGGAGNGYTF.

The CDR3 sequence: CASRPGTSGDNEQFF. The gene calls are TRBV3-1 and TRBJ2-1; the TCRdb call, TRBD2, lacks DNA for checking. Germline V gene lookup returns CDR1 LGHDT and CDR2 YNNKEL (reference sequence). The CDR3 totals 15 residues.

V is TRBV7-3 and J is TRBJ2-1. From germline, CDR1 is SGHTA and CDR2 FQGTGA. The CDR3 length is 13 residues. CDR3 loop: CASSPIAYNEQFF.

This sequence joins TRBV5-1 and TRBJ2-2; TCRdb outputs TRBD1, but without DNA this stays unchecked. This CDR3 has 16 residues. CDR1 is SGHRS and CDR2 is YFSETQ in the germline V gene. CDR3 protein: CASSSGQGAMAGELFF.

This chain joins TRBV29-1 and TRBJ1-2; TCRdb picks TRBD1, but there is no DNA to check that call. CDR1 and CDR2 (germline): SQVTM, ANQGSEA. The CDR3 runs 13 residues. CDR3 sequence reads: CSVEGGGNYGYTF.

The CDR3 sequence is CASSLVSLNYEQYF. The rearrangement links TRBV7-2 to TRBJ2-7. CDR1 is SGHTA and CDR2 is FQGNSA in the germline V gene. The CDR3 totals 14 residues.

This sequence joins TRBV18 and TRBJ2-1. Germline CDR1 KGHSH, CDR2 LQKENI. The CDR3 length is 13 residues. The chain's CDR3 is CASSQLGDNEQFF.

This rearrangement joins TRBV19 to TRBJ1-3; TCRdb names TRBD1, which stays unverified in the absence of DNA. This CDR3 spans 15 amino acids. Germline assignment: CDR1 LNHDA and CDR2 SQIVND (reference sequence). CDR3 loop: CASSDTGGYGNTIYF. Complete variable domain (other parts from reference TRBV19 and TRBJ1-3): DGGITQSPKYLFRKEGQNVTLSCEQNLNHDAMYWYRQDPGQGLRLIYYSQIVNDFQKGDIAEGYSVSREKKESFPLTVTSAQKNPTAFYLCASSDTGGYGNTIYFGEGSWLTVV.